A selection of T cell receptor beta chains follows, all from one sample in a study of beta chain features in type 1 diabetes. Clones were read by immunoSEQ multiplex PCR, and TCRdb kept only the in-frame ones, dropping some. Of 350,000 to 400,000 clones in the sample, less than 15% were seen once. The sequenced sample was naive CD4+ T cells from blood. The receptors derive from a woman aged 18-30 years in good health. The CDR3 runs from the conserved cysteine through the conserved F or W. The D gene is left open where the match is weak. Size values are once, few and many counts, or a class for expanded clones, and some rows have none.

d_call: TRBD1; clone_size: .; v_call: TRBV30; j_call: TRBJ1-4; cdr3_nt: TGTGCCTGGAGCGGACAGGGAGGGAAACTGTTTTTT; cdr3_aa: CAWSGQGGKLFF
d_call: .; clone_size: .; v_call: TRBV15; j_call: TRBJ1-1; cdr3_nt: TGTGCCACCAGTTCGACAGATACCCCGAACACTGAAGCTTTCTTT; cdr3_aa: CATSSTDTPNTEAFF
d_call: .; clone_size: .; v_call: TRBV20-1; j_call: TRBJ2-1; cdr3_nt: TGCAGTGCTAGAGAGGCTTACCAGCAGTTCTTC; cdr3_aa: CSAREAYQQFF
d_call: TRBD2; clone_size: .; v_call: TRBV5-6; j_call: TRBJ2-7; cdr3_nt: TGTGCCAGCAGCCCCCGGTGGGGGGGGAGTGCCAGCTACGAGCAGTACTTC; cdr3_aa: CASSPRWGGSASYEQYF
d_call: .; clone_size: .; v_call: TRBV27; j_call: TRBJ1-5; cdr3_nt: TGTGCCAGCAGTCCCCTCCCAGGGAGCAATCAGCCCCAGCATTTT; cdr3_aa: CASSPLPGSNQPQHF
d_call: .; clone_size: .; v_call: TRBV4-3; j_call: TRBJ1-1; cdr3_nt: TGCGCCAGCAGCCAAGTTAGCGGGCGAGGGAGAACTGAAGCTTTCTTT; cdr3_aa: CASSQVSGRGRTEAFF
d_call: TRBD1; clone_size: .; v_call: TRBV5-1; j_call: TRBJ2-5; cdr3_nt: TGCGCCAGCAGCATACGACAGGGTTGGGGAGAGACCCAGTACTTC; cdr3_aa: CASSIRQGWGETQYF
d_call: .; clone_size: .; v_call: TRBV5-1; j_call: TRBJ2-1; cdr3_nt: TGCGCCAGCAGCTTGGTTGGCTCCTCCTCCTACAATGAGCAGTTCTTC; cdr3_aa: CASSLVGSSSYNEQFF
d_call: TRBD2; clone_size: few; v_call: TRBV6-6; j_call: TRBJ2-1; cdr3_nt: TGTGCCAGCGGAGCGGGAGGTGTGAATGAGCAGTTCTTC; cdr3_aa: CASGAGGVNEQFF
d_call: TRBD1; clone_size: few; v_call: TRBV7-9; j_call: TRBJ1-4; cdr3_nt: TGTGCCAGCAGCCGGGACAGGGATGAAAAACTGTTTTTT; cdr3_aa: CASSRDRDEKLFF
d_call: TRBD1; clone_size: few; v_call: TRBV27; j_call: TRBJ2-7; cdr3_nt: TGTGCCAGCAGTTCGACAGGGGCCTTCTCCTACGAGCAGTACTTC; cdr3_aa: CASSSTGAFSYEQYF
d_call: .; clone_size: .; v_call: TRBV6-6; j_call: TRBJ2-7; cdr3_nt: TGTGCCAGCAGCCGCTCATCGGAAGCGAAGCATGAGCAGTACTTC; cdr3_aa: CASSRSSEAKHEQYF
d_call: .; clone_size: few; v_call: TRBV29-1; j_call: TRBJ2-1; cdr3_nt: TGCAGCGGTCGAGCAATAGGAGGGAGCTCCTACAATGAGCAGTTCTTC; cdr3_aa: CSGRAIGGSSYNEQFF
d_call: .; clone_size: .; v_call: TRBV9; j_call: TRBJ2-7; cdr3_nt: TGTGCCAGCAGCGTAGGAGTTACTTATTGTTTCTACGAGCAGTACTTC; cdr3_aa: CASSVGVTYCFYEQYF
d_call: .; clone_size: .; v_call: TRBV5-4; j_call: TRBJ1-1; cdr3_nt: TGTGCCAGCAGCTTGTTCACGGACACTGAAGCTTTCTTT; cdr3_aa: CASSLFTDTEAFF
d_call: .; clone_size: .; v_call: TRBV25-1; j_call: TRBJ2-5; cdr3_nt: TGTGCCAGCAGTAGCAGGGGGCGGGAGGAGACCCAGTACTTC; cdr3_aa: CASSSRGREETQYF
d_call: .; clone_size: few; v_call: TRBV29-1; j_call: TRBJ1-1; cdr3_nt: TGCAGCGTTGAATCGGAGGGGTTGAACACTGAAGCTTTCTTT; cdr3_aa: CSVESEGLNTEAFF
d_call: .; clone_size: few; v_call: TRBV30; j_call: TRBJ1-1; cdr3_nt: TGTGCCTGGATGTTCGGGGAGAACACTGAAGCTTTCTTT; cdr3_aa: CAWMFGENTEAFF
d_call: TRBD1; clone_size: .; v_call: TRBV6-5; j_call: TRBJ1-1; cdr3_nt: TGTGCCAGCAGAACGGGACAGGGTAACACTGAAGCTTTCTTT; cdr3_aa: CASRTGQGNTEAFF
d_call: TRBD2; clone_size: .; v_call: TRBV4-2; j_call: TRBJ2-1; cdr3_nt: TGTGCCAGCAGCCAAGTGGGGGGGGGCTACAATGAGCAGTTCTTC; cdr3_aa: CASSQVGGGYNEQFF
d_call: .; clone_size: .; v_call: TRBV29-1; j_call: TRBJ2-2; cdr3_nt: TGCAGCGTTGGGAGGAGGGGGGGTGACACCGGGGAGCTGTTTTTT; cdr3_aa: CSVGRRGGDTGELFF
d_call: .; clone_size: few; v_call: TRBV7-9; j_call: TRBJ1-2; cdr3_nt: TGTGCCAGCAGCTTGTCCAATCCGGGACAAGGCTATGGCTACACCTTC; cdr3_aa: CASSLSNPGQGYGYTF
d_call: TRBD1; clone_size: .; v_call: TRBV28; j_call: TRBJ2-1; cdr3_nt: TGTGCCAGCAGCCTATCCGGGACAGGAGTTTACAATGAGCAGTTCTTC; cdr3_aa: CASSLSGTGVYNEQFF
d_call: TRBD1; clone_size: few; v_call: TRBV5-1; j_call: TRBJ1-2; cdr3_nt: TGCGCCAGCAGTCCAACCGGGACAGGGAGCTATGGCTACACCTTC; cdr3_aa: CASSPTGTGSYGYTF
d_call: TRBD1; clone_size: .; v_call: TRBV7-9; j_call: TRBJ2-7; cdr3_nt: TGTGCCAGCAGCTCGGCCCGGGACAGGGGTTCCTACGAGCAGTACTTC; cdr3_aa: CASSSARDRGSYEQYF
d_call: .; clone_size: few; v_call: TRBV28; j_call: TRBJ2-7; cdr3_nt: TGTGCCAGCTCTTCCCCAAACAGGATATACGAGCAGTACTTC; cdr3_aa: CASSSPNRIYEQYF
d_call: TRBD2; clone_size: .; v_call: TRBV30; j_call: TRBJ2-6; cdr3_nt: TGTGCCCTGAGACTTAGCGGGAGGGCCGCTGGGGCCAACGTCCTGACTTTC; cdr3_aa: CALRLSGRAAGANVLTF
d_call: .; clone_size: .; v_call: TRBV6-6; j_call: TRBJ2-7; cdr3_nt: TGTGCCAGCAAAGTGAACAGGGCCTACGAGCAGTACTTC; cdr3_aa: CASKVNRAYEQYF
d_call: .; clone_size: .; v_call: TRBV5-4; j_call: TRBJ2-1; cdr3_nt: TGTGCCAGCATGGGGGGAGGCTTGCACAATGAGCAGTTCTTC; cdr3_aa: CASMGGGLHNEQFF
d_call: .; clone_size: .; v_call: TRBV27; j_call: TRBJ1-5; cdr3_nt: TGTGCCAGCAGTTCGGACAGTTATAGCAATCAGCCCCAGCATTTT; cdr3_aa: CASSSDSYSNQPQHF
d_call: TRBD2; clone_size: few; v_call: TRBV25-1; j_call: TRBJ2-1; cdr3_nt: TGTGCCAGCGTGGGGACTAGCGCCAATGAGCAGTTCTTC; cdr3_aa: CASVGTSANEQFF
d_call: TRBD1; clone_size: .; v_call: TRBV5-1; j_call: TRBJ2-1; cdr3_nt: TGCGCCAGCAGCCGAAGCAGACAGGGCGATGAGCAGTTCTTC; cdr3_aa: CASSRSRQGDEQFF
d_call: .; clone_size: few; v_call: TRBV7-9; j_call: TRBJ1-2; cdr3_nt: TGTGCCAGCACCGGGTCTGGCGACTATGGCTACACCTTC; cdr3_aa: CASTGSGDYGYTF
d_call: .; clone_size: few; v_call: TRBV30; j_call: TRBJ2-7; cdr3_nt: TGTGCCTGGAGGGACAGCTTCTACGAGCAGTACTTC; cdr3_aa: CAWRDSFYEQYF
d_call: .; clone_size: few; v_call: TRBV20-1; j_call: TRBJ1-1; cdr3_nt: TGCAGTGCTCAGGAGGGTGAGGCTTTCTTT; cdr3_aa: CSAQEGEAFF
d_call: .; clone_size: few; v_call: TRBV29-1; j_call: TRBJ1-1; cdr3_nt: TGCAGCGTTGGGGTACAGGGTTCCACTGAAGCTTTCTTT; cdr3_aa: CSVGVQGSTEAFF
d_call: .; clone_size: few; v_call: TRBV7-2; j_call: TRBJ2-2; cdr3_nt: TGTGCCAGCAGCTTAAGTGGCAGCACCGGGGAGCTGTTTTTT; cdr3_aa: CASSLSGSTGELFF
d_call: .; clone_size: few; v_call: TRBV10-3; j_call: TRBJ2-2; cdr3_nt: TGTGCCATACAGGACACCGGGGAGCTGTTTTTT; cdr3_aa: CAIQDTGELFF
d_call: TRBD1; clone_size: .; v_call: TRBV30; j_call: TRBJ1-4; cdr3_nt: TGTGCCTGGAGGTACCCGACAGGGCTTGGTGAAAAACTGTTTTTT; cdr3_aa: CAWRYPTGLGEKLFF
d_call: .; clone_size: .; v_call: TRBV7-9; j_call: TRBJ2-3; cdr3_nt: TGTGCCAGCATCCCACAGGCGGCAAGTTTCGGTACGCAGTATTTT; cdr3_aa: CASIPQAASFGTQYF
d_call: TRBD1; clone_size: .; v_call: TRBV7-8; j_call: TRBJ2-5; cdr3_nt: TGTGCCAGCAGCTTACAGGGGGCTACGGGAGAGCAGTACTTC; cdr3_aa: CASSLQGATGEQYF
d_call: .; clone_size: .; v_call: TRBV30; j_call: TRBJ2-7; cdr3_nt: TGTGCCTTACAGAGCCCTTTCTACGAGCAGTACTTC; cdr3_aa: CALQSPFYEQYF
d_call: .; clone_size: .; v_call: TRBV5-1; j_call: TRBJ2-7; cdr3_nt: TGCGCCAGCAGCTTGTCCCAGGGGTCCACCTCCTACGAGCAGTACTTC; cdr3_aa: CASSLSQGSTSYEQYF
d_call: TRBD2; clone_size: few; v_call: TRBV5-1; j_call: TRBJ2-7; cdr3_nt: TGCGCCAGCAGCAGGCTAGCGGGAGGGCTCGAGCAGTACTTC; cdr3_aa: CASSRLAGGLEQYF
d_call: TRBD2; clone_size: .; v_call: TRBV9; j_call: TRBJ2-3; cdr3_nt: TGTGCCAGCAGCGTCCTAGCGGGAGGGACAGATACGCAGTATTTT; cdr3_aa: CASSVLAGGTDTQYF
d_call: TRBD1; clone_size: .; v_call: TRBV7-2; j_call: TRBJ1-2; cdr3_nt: TGTGCCAGCAGGCCGGGACAGGAGTCGCGTGGCTACACCTTC; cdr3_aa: CASRPGQESRGYTF
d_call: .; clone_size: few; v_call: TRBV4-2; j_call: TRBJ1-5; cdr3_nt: TGTGCCAGCAGCCAAGATATGACGCGGTCCGACAATCAGCCCCAGCATTTT; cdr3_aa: CASSQDMTRSDNQPQHF
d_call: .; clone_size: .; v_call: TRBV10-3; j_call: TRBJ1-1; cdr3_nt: TGTGCCATCAACGACCCAGGCACTAACACTGAAGCTTTCTTT; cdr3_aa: CAINDPGTNTEAFF
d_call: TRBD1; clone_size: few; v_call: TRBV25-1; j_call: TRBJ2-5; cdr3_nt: TGTGCCAGCAGCGGACAGGGATTGGTAGAGACCCAGTACTTC; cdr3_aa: CASSGQGLVETQYF
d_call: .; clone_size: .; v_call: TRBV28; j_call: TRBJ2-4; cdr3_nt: TGTGCCAGCAGTTTTCCGACAGCCATTCAGTACTTC; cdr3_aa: CASSFPTAIQYF
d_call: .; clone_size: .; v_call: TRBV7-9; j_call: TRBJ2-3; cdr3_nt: TGTGCCAGCAGCCCCGCATCGTGGACTTCTTCTAGCACAGATACGCAGTATTTT; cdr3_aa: CASSPASWTSSSTDTQYF
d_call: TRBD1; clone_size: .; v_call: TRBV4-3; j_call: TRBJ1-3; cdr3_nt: TGCGCCAGCAGCCGAGAGACAGGGGTTGGAAACACCATATATTTT; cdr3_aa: CASSRETGVGNTIYF
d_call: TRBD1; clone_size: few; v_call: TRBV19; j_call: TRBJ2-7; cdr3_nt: TGTGCCAGTAGTACCACAGGGGGACTCTTCTACGAGCAGTACTTC; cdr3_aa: CASSTTGGLFYEQYF
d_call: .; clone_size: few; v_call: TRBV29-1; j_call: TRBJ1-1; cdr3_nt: TGCAGCGTTGGTTCCCCTCCAGGTGACACTGAAGCTTTCTTT; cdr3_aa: CSVGSPPGDTEAFF
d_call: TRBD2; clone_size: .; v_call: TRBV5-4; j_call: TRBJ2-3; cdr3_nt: TGTGCCAGCAGCTTGGTCCTTGCGGGAGCTCGGGATACGCAGTATTTT; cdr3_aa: CASSLVLAGARDTQYF
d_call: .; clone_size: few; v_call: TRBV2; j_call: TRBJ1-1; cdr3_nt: TGTGCCAGCAGCTCGCAGGGTTACACTGAAGCTTTCTTT; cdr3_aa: CASSSQGYTEAFF
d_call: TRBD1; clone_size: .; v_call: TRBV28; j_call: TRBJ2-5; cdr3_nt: TGTGCCAGCAGTTTACCGACCTCAGACAGGGGGCAAGAGACCCAGTACTTC; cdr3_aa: CASSLPTSDRGQETQYF
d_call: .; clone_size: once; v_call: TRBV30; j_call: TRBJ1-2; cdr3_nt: TGTGCCTGGAGTCGGGACTCGAGGGGCTACACCTTC; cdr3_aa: CAWSRDSRGYTF
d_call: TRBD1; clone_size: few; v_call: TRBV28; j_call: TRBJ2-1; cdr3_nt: TGTGCCAGCAGGGAGGGACAGGGGGTCGATGAGCAGTTCTTC; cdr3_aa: CASREGQGVDEQFF